The table lists the clone carrying this TCR beta chain with a few counts. The target antigen is unknown. This was the immunoSEQ v3 assay. Here immunoSEQ multiplex PCR was the method, and the copy in TCRdb shows in-frame clones only, minus some. The sample includes about 50,000 clones, 70% to 80% of them seen just once. Time point here: pre-treatment sample, taken before nivolumab and TIL therapy. Germline CDR1 is MNHNY and CDR2 is SVGAGI (reference sequence). This CDR3 spans 15 amino acids. V was trimmed by 4 bases and J by 3 bases, leaving 16 bases between them. This entry belongs to a study of TIL therapy for anti-PD-1-resistant metastatic lung cancer. Overall study results and limits: TIL clonotype persistence in blood showed no apparent association with response. The cohort had more treatment-naive, never-smoker and oncogene-addicted patients than typical.

V usage is TRBV6-6 and J usage is TRBJ2-7; D unresolved. This clonotype was obtained from a woman aged 25-80 years with non-small cell lung cancer. Source: blood, taken at baseline. CDR3 region: CASSSQMAHIYEQYF. CDR3 in DNA: TGTGCCAGCAGTTCCCAAATGGCCCATATCTACGAGCAGTACTTC.